In its sample, the clone carrying this T cell receptor (beta chain) was seen many times. What it binds is not known. The data derive from a study of response to subunit inactivated influenza vaccine. Germline assignment: CDR1 SGHRS and CDR2 YFSETQ. With 2 bases removed from V and 5 bases from J, the gap between germline ends came to 8 bases. The CDR3 spans 12 residues. Study-wide results and limits: Authors suggested that a seasonal influenza vaccination recruits few new T cells each time.

A single record per CDR3 protein comes from TCRdb applying MiXCR to the RT-PCR reads. The sample shows under 200,000 distinct CDR3 sequences, about a tenth of them seen only once. The TCR originated in a man aged 45 to 65 who received an inactivated influenza vaccine. The gene calls are TRBV5-1 and TRBJ2-7; no clear D. The sequences come from non-naive T cells sorted from PBMCs, collected roughly 45 days after vaccination. The CDR3: CASSLNSHEQYF. For the CDR3, the DNA is TGCGCCAGCAGCTTAAACAGCCACGAGCAGTACTTC.